The text below deals with one T cell receptor beta chain. Its target is not known. The data stem from a study of response to subunit inactivated influenza vaccine. V lost 5 bases, J lost 8 bases, and 9 bases stayed unmatched. Per germline, CDR1 SEHNR and CDR2 FQNEAQ (reference sequence). This CDR3 has 15 amino acids. Whole-study findings and limits: Few new T cells, the authors suggested, are recruited by each seasonal influenza vaccination.

TCRdb analysed the RT-PCR reads with MiXCR anew, one entry per CDR3 protein. The profile shows 650,000 or so distinct CDR3 sequences, around 13% of them singletons. The chain uses TRBV7-9 and TRBJ1-1; 12 positions agree with TRBD1. This sequence was found in a man aged 45-65 years who received an inactivated influenza vaccine. This specimen was PBMCs from blood, taken approximately 15 days before vaccination. The CDR3 reads CASSRGTGTGGEAFF. The CDR3 region has the DNA TGTGCCAGCAGCCGAGGAACCGGGACAGGGGGCGAAGCTTTCTTT. The whole variable domain, remainder taken from reference TRBV7-9 and TRBJ1-1, is DTGVSQNPRHKITKRGQNVTFRCDPISEHNRLYWYRQTLGQGPEFLTYFQNEAQLEKSRLLSDRFSAERPKGSFSTLEIQRTEQGDSAMYLCASSRGTGTGGEAFFGQGTRLTVV.